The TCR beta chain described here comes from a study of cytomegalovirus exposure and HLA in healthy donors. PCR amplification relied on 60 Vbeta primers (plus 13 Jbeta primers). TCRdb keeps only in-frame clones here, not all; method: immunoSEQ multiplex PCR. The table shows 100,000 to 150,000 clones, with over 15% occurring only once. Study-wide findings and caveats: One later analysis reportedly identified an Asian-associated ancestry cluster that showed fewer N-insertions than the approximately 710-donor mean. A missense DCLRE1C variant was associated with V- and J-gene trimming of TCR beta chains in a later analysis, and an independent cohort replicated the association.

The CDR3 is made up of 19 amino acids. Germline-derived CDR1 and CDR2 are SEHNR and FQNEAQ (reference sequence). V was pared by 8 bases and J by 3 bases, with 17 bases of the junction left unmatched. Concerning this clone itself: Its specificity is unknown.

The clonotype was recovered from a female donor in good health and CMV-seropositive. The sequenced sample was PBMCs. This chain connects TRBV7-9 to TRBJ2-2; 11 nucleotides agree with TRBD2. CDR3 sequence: CASGPVIAGGPVDTGELFF. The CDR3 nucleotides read TGTGCCAGCGGCCCGGTAATAGCGGGAGGGCCCGTTGACACCGGGGAGCTGTTTTTT.